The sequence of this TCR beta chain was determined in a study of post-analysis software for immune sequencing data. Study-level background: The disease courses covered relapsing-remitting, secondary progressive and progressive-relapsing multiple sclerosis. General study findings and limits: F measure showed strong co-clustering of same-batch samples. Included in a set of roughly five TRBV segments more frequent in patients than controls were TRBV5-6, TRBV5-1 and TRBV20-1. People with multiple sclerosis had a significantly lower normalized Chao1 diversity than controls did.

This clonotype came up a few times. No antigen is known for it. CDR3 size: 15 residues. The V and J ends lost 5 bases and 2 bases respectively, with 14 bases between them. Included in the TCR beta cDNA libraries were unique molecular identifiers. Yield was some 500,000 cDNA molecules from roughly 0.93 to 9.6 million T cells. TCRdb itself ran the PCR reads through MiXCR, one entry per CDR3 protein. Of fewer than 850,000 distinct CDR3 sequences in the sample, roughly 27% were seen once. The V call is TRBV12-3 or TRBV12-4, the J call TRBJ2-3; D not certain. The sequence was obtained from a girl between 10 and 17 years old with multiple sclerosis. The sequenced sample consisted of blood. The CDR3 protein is CASSPLAPPTDTQYF. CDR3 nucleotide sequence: TGTGCCAGCAGTCCCTTAGCCCCTCCCACAGATACGCAGTATTTT.